This T cell receptor beta chain is drawn from a study of cytomegalovirus exposure and HLA in healthy donors (TCRdb year 2017). Describing the broader study: An earlier analysis of roughly 570 of the donors reported approximately 280 Gb of sequence data and 95 million to 120 million unique TCR beta sequences obtained from approximately 180 million T cells. An early release covering approximately 600 HLA-typed donors comprised roughly 300 gigabases of sequencing data and 65 million to 100 million unique TCR sequences. The genetic ancestry cluster associated with self-reported Caucasian donors included 81% of the 350 to 500 genotyped donors. The aim of the study was to test whether cataloging public T cell receptors could identify signatures of past pathogen exposure. Using immunosequencing, the study profiled T cell repertoires from 666 subjects and related those repertoires to cytomegalovirus serostatus. A separate validation cohort of 100 to 150 different subjects was used in addition to the approximately 640-subject first cohort. The study combined high-throughput TCR immunosequencing, statistical association of individual TCRs with disease status, and machine learning to predict cytomegalovirus infection status. To study patterns of TCR occurrence, a later analysis re-analyzed previously published TCR beta repertoires from just over 650 donors and added high-resolution HLA genotyping. Rather than using new phenotypic data, the later analysis identified candidate immune exposures from TCR beta sequences and from how often those sequences occurred across donors. An earlier analysis of 587 of the donors used high-throughput TCR beta sequencing to judge whether each TCR beta V gene segment behaved as functional or pseudogenic. Donor age, sex, ethnicity and CMV serostatus were collected together with the repertoire data. A later genetic analysis took genome-wide SNP genotypes for 398 of the 666 donors and used that subset as a discovery cohort. Every discovery cohort repertoire had been produced on one sequencing platform. Both class I and class II loci were covered by HLA typing, at four-digit resolution. The number of donors typed differed by locus, with roughly 629-640 for A, B, C, DRB1 and DQB1, about 500 for DQA1, 600 to 610 for DPA1, and 472 for DPB1. Several DR-DQ haplotypes were handled as single units for association and clustering because linkage in the cohort was strong. On average, roughly 250,000 unique TCR beta nucleotide sequences were sequenced per donor among a few hundred genotyped donors of the cohort, with approximately 18% of those sequences being non-productive.

Remarks on this clone: This receptor's antigen is unknown.

In total, 630 or so healthy bone marrow donors made up the cohort. Cohort members were all nominally healthy when sampled, although unrecorded immune exposures were likely present. The donor tested CMV seronegative, placing the donor among the approximately 400 seronegative members of the cohort. Each donor provided a peripheral blood sample, and peripheral blood mononuclear cells were used for TCR beta sequencing. Genomic DNA extraction from the blood cell samples was performed with the Qiagen DNeasy Blood Extraction Kit. The investigation overall reported the following: Most CMV-associated TCR beta chains appeared to be HLA-restricted in a later analysis, and the HLA associations seemed to be driven largely by CMV exposure. The only immune exposure information available for the cohort was CMV serostatus. Because the 87-base-pair reads could not distinguish some IMGT-functional V segments, including TRBV6-2 and TRBV6-3, those segments were excluded. A total of roughly 160 TCR beta chains were listed by the study as associated with cytomegalovirus. Cytomegalovirus status was reported to be diagnosed by the classifier with high specificity and sensitivity in both the original and validation cohorts. Roughly uniform sequencing depth across donors was assumed in presence/absence analyses, although this assumption may not hold. Assigning TCR associations to individual alleles was difficult when HLA alleles, especially DR and DQ, strongly co-occurred. According to a later analysis, TCR association rates differed among HLA loci, with DRB1 alleles showing the most associated TCRs and HLA-C alleles showing the fewest. Because HLA typing was missing for some donors at each locus, association tests included only the typed subset. V-gene and J-gene trimming of TCR beta chains was associated with a missense DCLRE1C variant in a later genetic analysis, and the association was replicated in an independent cohort. In this cohort, only TCR beta chains were sequenced, and detectable features were limited by the absence of alpha or paired-chain data. A later genetic analysis reported fewer N-insertions in productive TCRs among donors in an Asian-associated ancestry cluster than the approximately 670-donor mean. Roughly 17 rarely observed V segments, including chromosome 9 orphons, were excluded from the earlier analysis of several hundred of the donors because counts were too low. A group of highly shared sequence variants was considered likely to be a technical artifact of the sequencing pipeline. Across donors, most TCR sequences were observed very rarely, whereas some public TCRs were present in many individuals. A few of the identified cytomegalovirus-associated TCR beta chains were confirmed in vitro to be specific for cytomegalovirus antigens. Correlated functional status among segregating V segments might be attributable to linkage disequilibrium, but an unknown experimental factor could not be ruled out. In a later analysis, HLA-associated TCR beta chains were found to be more clonally expanded and to have lower generation probabilities than equally common non-associated chains. It was suggested by the authors that the approach could potentially be generalized to other disease states and immunological phenotypes. A later analysis reported that several top co-occurrence clusters appeared linked to parvovirus B19, influenza, CMV and Epstein-Barr virus. In a later analysis, 16,951 TCR beta sequences were associated with specific HLA alleles at a false discovery rate of 0.05. An earlier analysis of some 590 of the donors showed that most TCR beta V segments appeared in productive rearrangements either about 90% or about 30% of the time, which broadly matched IMGT annotations. A further reported finding was that TCR beta sequences accurately predicted the HLA-A and HLA-B alleles for most subjects in the first cohort.

Libraries were prepared through the immunoSEQ multiplex PCR assay. The multiplex PCR relied on a mix of 60 forward primers for TCR Vbeta segments and 13 reverse primers for TCR Jbeta segments. A multiplex PCR assay on genomic DNA amplified the CDR3 region of rearranged TCR beta genes. The Illumina HiSeq System was used to sequence the amplified TCR beta libraries as 87-base-pair reads. As for the original processing: Across the 670 or so repertoires, a later analysis counted around 80 million unique TCR beta chains, roughly 11 million of which were shared by at least two donors. A nearest-neighbor algorithm error-corrected the raw reads and collapsed the reads into unique sequences, merging closely related sequences to remove PCR and sequencing errors. V, D and J gene segments were assigned by aligning CDR3 sequences to IMGT reference sequences. For a sequence to be retained, a match of at least six nucleotides to both a V gene segment and a J gene segment was required. A rearrangement counted as productive if the CDR3 had no stop codons and remained in frame with V and J, and every other rearrangement counted as non-productive. Following IMGT convention, CDR3 was defined as the stretch from the second conserved V-encoded cysteine up to the conserved J-encoded phenylalanine. In an earlier analysis of around 600 of the donors, sequences lacking an unambiguous match to a single V gene segment were excluded. An earlier analysis of a few hundred of the donors called V segments functional above 56.7% productive rearrangements and segregating when the between-donor standard deviation exceeded 5%. A statistical classification framework was developed to diagnose cytomegalovirus status using the catalog of TCR beta chain sequences. In a later analysis, TCR nucleotide sequences were compared against IMGT/GENE-DB human TR gene sequences so that V and J genes could be assigned. A later analysis assigned CDR3 sequences and most-parsimonious VDJ recombination scenarios with the TCRdist pipeline. In a later analysis, each TCR beta chain was defined by its CDR3 amino acid sequence together with its V-gene family, and reads lacking a unique V-gene family were excluded. A later analysis removed 550 to 650 highly shared, low-generation-probability nucleotide sequences to deal with suspected cross-contamination and a sequencing artifact. In a later analysis, a clonal expansion index for each public chain was calculated from normalized within-repertoire ranks of inferred template counts. Generation probabilities in a later analysis came from a VDJ recombination model fitted to out-of-frame rearrangements, and those results were checked against IGoR. In a later analysis, TCR-TCR, TCR-HLA and TCR-CMV co-occurrence was scored with hypergeometric tests, and a repertoire-size bias correction was applied to TCR pairs. To estimate false discovery rates, a later analysis permuted the HLA or CMV assignments 20 times. In a later analysis, co-occurring TCRs were grouped using DBSCAN, with TCRdist sequence similarity added in when clustering inside HLA-allele-positive subsets. Repertoires with fewer than 30,000 or more than 120,000 public chains were left out of co-occurrence clustering, as were five repertoires with anomalous nucleotide sharing. Entries here come from immuneACCESS through TCRdb and include only in-frame sequences with V and J called. Some clones fail to appear in such tables; in the studies checked, an unresolved V gene covers under half of the shortfall, and the cause of the remainder is unknown. Clonal size and the V and J genes are those of that table, whereas D and trimming came from the DNA. This sample's table carries about 160,000 clones. In total, the top ten clones hold under 2.5% of the sample.

Compared with germline, V lacks 5 bases and J lacks 7 bases; bases without a gene match: 15. The germline V gene supplies CDR1 KGHSH and CDR2 LQKENI. From cysteine to phenylalanine, the CDR3 is 17 amino acids long. The kept DNA is CDR3 alone, 51 bases in frame from the first base. The chain uses TRBV18 and TRBJ1-5; 9 of the junction bases match TRBD1. The specimen was PBMCs. This TCR derives from a man younger than 45 in good health and CMV-seronegative. In nucleotides, the sequence is TGTGCCAGCTCAGCTTACTCCGGGACAGGGAACGGACAGCCCCAGCATTTT. The resulting protein is CASSAYSGTGNGQPQHF.